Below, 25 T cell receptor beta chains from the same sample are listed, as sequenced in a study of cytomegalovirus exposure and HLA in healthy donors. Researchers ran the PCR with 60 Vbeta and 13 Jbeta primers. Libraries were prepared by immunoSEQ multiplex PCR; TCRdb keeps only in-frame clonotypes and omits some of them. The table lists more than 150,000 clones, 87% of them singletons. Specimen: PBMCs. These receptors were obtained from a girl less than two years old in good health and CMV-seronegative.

As DNA, the CDR3 is TGTGCCAGCTCACCCCCAACGGGGGGGCATAATGAGCAGTTCTTC. This encodes CASSPPTGGHNEQFF. The genes are TRBV18 and TRBJ2-1; 8 nucleotides line up with TRBD2. The CDR3 consists of 15 residues. V shed 3 bases, J shed 7 bases, and the junction held 8 bases outside the gene matches. In germline, CDR1 is KGHSH, CDR2 LQKENI.

In nucleotides, the CDR3 is TGTGCCAGCAGCTTAAGCGGGACAGGGTTGGGCTACACCTTC. Its translation is CASSLSGTGLGYTF. The J gene is TRBJ1-2, the V gene TRBV7-6; 9 nucleotides agree with TRBD1. Germline-derived CDR1 and CDR2 are SGHVS and FNYEAQ. J was trimmed by 8 bases and V by 2 bases; bases with no gene match: 6. The CDR3 covers 14 residues.

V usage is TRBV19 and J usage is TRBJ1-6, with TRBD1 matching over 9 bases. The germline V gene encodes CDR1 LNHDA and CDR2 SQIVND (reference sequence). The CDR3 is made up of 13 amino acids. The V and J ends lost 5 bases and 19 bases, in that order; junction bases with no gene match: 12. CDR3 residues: CASSAAPGQGLHF. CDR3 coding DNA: TGTGCCAGTAGTGCAGCCCCGGGACAGGGCCTTCACTTT.

CDR3 in amino acids: CAWSPRREFNEQFF. The CDR3 bases are TGTGCCTGGAGTCCCAGGCGGGAGTTTAATGAGCAGTTCTTC. The chain couples TRBV30 to TRBJ2-1, with 7 nucleotides matching TRBD2. Germline values: CDR1 GTSNPN, CDR2 SVGIG (reference sequence). CDR3 length: 14 amino acids. The ends lost 2 bases at V and 7 bases at J; junction bases unmatched: 8.

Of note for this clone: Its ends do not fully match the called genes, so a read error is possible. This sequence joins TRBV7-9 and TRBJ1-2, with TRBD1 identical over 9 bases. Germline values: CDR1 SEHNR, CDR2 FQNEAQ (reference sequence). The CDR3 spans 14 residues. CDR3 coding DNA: TGTTCCAGCAGCCCCGGGACAGGGCACTATGGCTACACCTTC. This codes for CSSSPGTGHYGYTF.

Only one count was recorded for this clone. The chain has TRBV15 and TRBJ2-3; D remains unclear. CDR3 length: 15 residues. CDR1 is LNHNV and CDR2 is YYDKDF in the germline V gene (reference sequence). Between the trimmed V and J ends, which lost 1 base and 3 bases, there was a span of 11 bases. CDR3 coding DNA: TGTGCCACCAGCAGAGTGCTAGAGTTTACAGATACGCAGTATTTT. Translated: CATSRVLEFTDTQYF.

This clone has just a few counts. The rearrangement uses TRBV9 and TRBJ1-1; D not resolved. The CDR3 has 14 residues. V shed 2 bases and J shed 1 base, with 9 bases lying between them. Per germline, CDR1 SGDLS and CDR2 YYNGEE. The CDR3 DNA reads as TGTGCCAGCAGCGTTAGTCTAGGGAACACTGAAGCTTTCTTT. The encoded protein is CASSVSLGNTEAFF.

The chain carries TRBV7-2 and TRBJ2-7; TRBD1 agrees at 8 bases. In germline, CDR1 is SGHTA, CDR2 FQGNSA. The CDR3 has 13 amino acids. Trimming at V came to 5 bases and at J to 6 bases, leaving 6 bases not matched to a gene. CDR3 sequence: CASSPAGGLEQYF. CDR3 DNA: TGTGCCAGCAGCCCCGCAGGGGGCCTCGAGCAGTACTTC.

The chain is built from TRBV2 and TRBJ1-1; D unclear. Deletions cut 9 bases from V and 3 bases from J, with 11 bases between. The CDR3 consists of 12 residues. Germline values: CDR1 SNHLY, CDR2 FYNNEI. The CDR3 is CASLRRDTEAFF. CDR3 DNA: TGTGCCAGTTTGAGGCGTGACACTGAAGCTTTCTTT. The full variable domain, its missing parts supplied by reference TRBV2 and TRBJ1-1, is EPEVTQTPSHQVTQMGQEVILRCVPISNHLYFYWYRQILGQKVEFLVSFYNNEISEKSEIFDDQFSVERPDGSNFTLKIRSTKLEDSAMYFCASLRRDTEAFFGQGTRLTVV.

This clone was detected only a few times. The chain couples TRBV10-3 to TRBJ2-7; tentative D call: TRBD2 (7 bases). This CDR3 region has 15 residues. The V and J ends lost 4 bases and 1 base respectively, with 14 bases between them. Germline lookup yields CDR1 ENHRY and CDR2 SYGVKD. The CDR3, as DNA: TGTGCCATCAGTGCGCGGGGGCCTCCTTCCTACGAGCAGTACTTC. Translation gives CAISARGPPSYEQYF.

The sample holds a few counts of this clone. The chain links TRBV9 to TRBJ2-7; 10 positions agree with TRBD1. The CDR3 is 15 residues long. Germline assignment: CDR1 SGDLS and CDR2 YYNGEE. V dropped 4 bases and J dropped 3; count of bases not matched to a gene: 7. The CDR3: CASSPRTGGFYEQYF. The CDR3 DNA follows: TGTGCCAGCAGCCCCCGGACAGGGGGTTTCTACGAGCAGTACTTC.

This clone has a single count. In nucleotides, the CDR3 is TGTGCTAGTGGTAAGCCCGGACAGTACAATGAGCAGTTCTTC. It yields the protein CASGKPGQYNEQFF. The J gene is TRBJ2-1, the V gene TRBV12-5; weak D call: TRBD1 (6 bases). Per germline, CDR1 LGHNT and CDR2 FRNRAP. The V gene lost 5 bases and the J gene lost 4 bases, with 12 bases spanning the gap. The CDR3 runs to 14 residues.

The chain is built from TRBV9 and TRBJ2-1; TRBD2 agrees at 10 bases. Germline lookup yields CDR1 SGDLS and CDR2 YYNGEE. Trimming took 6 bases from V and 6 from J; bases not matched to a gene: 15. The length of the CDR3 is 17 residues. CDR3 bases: TGTGCCAGCAATCCCCCCCCGGAGCGGGGGGGTGCCAATGAGCAGTTCTTC. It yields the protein CASNPPPERGGANEQFF.

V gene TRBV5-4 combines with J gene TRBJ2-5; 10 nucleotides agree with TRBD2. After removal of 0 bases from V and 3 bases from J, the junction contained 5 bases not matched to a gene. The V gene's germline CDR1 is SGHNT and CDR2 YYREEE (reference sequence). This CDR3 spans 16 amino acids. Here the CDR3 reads CASSLAATSGEETQYF. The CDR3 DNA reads TGTGCCAGCAGCTTGGCCGCCACTAGCGGGGAAGAGACCCAGTACTTC.

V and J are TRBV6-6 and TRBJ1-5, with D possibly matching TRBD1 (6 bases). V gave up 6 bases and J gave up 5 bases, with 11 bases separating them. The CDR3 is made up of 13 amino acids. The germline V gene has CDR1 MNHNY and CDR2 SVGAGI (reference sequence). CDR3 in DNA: TGTGCCAGCAGCCAGGGGACCTATCAGCCCCAGCATTTT. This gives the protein CASSQGTYQPQHF.

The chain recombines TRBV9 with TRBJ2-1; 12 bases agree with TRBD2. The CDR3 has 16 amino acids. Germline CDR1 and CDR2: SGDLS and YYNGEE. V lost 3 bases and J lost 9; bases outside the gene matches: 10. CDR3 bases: TGTGCCAGCAGCGCCCCCCTAGCGGGGGGGCCTGGTGAGCAGTTCTTC. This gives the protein CASSAPLAGGPGEQFF.

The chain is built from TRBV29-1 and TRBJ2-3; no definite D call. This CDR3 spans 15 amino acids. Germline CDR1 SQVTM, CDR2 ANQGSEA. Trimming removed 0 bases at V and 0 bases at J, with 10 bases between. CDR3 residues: CSVEDRVRSTDTQYF. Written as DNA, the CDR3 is TGCAGCGTTGAAGATCGGGTTAGAAGCACAGATACGCAGTATTTT.

CDR3 sequence reads: CASSLGGGQETQYF. Here the CDR3 DNA reads TGTGCCAGCAGCTTAGGCGGGGGCCAAGAGACCCAGTACTTC. The chain uses TRBV7-2 and TRBJ2-5; 7 nucleotides line up with TRBD2. This CDR3 contains 14 residues. V trimming: 1 base; J trimming: 1 base; junction bases outside the gene matches: 0. The V gene's germline CDR1 is SGHTA and CDR2 FQGNSA.

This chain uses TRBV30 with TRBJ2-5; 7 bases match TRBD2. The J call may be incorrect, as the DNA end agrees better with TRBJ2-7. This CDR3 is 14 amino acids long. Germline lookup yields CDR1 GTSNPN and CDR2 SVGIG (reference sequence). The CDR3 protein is CAWRKTSYTYEQYF. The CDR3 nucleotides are TGTGCCTGGAGGAAGACTAGCTACACCTACGAGCAGTACTTC.

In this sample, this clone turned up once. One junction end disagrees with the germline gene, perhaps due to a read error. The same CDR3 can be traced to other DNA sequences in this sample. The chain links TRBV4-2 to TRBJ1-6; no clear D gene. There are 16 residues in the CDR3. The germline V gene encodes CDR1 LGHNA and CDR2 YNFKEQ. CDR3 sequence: CASSRSASSYNSPLHF. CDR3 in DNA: TGTGCCAGCAGCCGATCTGCTAGCTCCTATAATTCACCCCTCCATTTT.

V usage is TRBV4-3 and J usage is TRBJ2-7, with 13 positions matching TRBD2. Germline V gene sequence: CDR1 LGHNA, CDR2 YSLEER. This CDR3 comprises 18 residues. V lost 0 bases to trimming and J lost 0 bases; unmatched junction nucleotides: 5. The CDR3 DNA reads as TGCGCCAGCAGCCAAGATGCGGGACTAGCGGGGCTCTCCTACGAGCAGTACTTC. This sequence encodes CASSQDAGLAGLSYEQYF.

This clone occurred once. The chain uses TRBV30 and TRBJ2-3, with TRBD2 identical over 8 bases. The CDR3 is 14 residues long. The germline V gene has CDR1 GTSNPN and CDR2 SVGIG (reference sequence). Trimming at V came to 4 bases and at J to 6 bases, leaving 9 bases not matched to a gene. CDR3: CAWMDGGAWDTQYF. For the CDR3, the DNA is TGTGCCTGGATGGACGGGGGGGCTTGGGATACGCAGTATTTT.

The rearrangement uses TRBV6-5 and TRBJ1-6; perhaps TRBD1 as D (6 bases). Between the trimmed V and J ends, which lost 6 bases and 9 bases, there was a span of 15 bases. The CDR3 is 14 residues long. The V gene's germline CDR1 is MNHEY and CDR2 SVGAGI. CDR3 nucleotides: TGTGCCAGCAGCCGGACAGTTTTCTTTTCACCCCTCCACTTT. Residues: CASSRTVFFSPLHF.

The CDR3 here is CASSLVGTSNEQFF. CDR3 bases: TGTGCCAGCAGCTTAGTGGGGACTAGCAATGAGCAGTTCTTC. The chain joins TRBV11-1 to TRBJ2-1, with 8 bases that match TRBD2. The CDR3 runs to 14 residues. Germline CDR1 reads SGHAT; CDR2 reads FQDESV (reference sequence). With 1 base clipped from V and 6 bases from J, the junction kept 2 bases outside the gene matches.

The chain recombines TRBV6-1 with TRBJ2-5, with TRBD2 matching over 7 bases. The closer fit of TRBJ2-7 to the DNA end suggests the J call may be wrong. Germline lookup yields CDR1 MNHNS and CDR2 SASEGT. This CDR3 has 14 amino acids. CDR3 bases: TGTGCCAGCGGGAGGGGAGTCCCCCCCTACGAGCAGTACTTC. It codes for CASGRGVPPYEQYF.